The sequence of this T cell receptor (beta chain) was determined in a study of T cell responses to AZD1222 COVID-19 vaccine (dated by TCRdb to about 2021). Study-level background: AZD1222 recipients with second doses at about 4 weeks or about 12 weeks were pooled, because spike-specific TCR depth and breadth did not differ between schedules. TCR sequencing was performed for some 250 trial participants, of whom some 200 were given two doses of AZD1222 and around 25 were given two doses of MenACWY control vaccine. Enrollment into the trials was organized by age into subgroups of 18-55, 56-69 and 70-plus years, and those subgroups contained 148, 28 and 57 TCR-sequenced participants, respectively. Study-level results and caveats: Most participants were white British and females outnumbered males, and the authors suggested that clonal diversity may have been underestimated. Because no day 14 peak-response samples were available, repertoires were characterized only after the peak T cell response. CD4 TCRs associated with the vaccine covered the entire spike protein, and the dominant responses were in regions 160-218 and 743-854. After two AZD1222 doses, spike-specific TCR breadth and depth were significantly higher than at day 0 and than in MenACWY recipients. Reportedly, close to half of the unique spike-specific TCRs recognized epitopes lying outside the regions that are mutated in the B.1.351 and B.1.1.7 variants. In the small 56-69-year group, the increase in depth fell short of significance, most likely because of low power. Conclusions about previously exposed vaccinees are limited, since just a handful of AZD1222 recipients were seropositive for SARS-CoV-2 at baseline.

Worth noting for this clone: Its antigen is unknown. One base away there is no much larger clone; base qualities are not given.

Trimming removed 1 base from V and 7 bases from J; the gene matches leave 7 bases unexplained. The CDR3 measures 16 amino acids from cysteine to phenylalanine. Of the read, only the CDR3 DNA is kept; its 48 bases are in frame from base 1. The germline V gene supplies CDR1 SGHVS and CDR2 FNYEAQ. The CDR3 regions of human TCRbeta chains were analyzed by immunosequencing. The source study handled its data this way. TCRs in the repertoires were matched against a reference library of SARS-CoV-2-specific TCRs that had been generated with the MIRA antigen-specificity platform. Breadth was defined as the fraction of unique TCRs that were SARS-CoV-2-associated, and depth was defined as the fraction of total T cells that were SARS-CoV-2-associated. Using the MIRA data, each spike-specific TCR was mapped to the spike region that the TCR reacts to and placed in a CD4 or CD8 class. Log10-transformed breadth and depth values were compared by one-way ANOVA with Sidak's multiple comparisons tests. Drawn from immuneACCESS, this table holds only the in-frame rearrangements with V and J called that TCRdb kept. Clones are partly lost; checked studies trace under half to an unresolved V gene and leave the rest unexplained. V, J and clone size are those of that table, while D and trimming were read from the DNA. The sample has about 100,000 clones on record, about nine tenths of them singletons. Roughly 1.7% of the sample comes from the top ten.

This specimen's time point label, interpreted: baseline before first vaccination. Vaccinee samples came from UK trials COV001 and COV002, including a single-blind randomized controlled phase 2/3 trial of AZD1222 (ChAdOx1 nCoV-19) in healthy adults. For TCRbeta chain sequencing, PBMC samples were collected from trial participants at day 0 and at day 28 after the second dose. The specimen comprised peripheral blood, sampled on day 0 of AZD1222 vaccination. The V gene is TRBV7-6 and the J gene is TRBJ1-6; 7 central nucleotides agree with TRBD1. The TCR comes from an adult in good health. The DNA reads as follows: TGTGCCAGCAGCTTAGAATCGCAGGGGGAGAATTCACCCCTCCACTTT. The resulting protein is CASSLESQGENSPLHF.